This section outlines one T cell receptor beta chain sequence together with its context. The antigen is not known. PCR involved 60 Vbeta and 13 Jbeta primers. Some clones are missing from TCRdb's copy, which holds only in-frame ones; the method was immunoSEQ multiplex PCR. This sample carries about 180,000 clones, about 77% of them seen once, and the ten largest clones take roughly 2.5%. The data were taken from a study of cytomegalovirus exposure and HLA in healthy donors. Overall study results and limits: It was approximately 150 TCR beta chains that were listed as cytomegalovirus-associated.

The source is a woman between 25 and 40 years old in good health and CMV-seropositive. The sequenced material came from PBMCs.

CDR3 amino acids: CASSLTRTAKFGLLSLYGYTF. The CDR3 coding sequence is TGTGCCAGCAGTTTAACAAGGACAGCTAAATTCGGCCTCCTATCCCTCTATGGCTACACCTTC. The genes are TRBV27 and TRBJ1-2, with TRBD1 as a possible D gene (6 bases). V shed 2 bases and J shed 4 bases, with 32 bases lying between them. The CDR3 totals 21 residues. Germline CDR1 MNHEY, CDR2 SMNVEV (reference sequence).